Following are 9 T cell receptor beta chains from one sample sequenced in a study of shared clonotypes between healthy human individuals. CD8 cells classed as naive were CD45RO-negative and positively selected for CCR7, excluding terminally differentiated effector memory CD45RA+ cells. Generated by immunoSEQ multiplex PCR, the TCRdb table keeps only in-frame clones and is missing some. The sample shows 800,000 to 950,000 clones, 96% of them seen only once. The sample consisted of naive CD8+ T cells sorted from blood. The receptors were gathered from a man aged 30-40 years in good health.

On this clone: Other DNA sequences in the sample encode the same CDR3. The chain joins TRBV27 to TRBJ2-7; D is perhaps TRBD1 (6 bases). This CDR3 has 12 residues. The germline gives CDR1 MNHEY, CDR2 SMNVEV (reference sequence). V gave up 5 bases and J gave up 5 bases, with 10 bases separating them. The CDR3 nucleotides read TGTGCCAGCAGTCGAACAGGGAACGAGCAGTACTTC. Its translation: CASSRTGNEQYF.

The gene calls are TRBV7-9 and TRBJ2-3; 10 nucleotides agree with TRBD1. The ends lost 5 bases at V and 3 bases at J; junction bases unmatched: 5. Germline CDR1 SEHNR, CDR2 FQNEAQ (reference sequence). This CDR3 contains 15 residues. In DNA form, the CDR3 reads TGTGCCAGCAGCAAGAGACAGGGGGCGACAGATACGCAGTATTTT. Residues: CASSKRQGATDTQYF.

CDR3 nucleotides: TGTGCCAGCAGTACCCTAAGCAGGGCCGATACGCAGTATTTT. Encoded protein: CASSTLSRADTQYF. This chain connects TRBV27 to TRBJ2-3, with D perhaps matching TRBD1 (5 bases). The germline V gene has CDR1 MNHEY and CDR2 SMNVEV (reference sequence). CDR3 length equals 14 residues. Deletions cut 5 bases from V and 6 bases from J, with 15 bases between.

In DNA, the CDR3 is TGTGCCAGCAGTCTCGGGTCCGGCCGGAACACTGAAGCTTTCTTT. Encoded protein: CASSLGSGRNTEAFF. The chain combines TRBV6-5 with TRBJ1-1; D call uncertain. The V end lost 5 bases, the J end lost 1 base, and 14 bases lay between the germline ends. The CDR3 is 15 amino acids. Germline CDR1 reads MNHEY; CDR2 reads SVGAGI.

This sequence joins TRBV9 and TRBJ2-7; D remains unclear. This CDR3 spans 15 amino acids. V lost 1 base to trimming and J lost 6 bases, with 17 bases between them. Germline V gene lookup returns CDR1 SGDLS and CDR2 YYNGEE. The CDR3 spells CASSVSGRAGLEQYF. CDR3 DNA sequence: TGTGCCAGCAGCGTATCGGGTAGGGCAGGCCTCGAGCAGTACTTC.

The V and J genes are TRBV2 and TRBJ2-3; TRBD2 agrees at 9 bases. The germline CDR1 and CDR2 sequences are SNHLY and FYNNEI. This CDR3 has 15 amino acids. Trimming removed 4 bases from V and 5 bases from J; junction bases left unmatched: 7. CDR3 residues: CASSVGSGSGDTQYF. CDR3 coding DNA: TGTGCCAGCAGTGTGGGTAGCGGGAGTGGAGATACGCAGTATTTT.

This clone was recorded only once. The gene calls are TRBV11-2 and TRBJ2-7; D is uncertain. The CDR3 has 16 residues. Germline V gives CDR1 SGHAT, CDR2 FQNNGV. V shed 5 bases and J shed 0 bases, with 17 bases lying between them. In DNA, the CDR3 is TGTGCCAGCAGCCTAGGATGGGGAAAGAGCTCCTACGAGCAGTACTTC. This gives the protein CASSLGWGKSSYEQYF.

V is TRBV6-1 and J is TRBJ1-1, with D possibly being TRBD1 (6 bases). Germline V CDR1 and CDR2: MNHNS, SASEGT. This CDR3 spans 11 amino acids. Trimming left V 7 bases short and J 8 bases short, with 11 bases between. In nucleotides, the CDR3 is TGTGCCAGCAAGCAGGGGCTCGAAGCTTTCTTT. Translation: CASKQGLEAFF.

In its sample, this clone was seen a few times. The CDR3 nucleotides are TGTGCCAGCAGTGAACTGCTGGGCTCCTACGAGCAGTACTTC. It encodes CASSELLGSYEQYF. V is TRBV6-1 and J is TRBJ2-7; D is unresolved. Germline V gene sequence: CDR1 MNHNS, CDR2 SASEGT. V lost 2 bases, J lost 0 bases, and 8 bases lay in between. There are 14 residues in the CDR3.